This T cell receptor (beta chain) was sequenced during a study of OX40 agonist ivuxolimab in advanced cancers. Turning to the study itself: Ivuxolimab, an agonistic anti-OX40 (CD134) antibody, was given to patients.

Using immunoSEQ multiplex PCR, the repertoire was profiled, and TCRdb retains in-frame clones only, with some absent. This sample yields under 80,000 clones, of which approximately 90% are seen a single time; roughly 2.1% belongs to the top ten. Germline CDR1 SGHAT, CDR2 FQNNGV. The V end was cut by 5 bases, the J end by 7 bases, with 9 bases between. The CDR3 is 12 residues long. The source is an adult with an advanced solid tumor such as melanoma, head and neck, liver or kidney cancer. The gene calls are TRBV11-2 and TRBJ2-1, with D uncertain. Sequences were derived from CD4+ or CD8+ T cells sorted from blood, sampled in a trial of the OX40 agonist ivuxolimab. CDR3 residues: CASSQLRNEQFF. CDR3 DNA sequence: TGTGCCAGCAGCCAACTGAGGAATGAGCAGTTCTTC.